The 11 T cell receptor beta chains presented below share a single source sample, sequenced in a study of technical replicates of blood from a few donors. Assay used: immunoSEQ multiplex PCR; TCRdb lists only in-frame clones, some missing. The top ten clones hold about 3% of a sample with about 56,000 clones, 90% to 95% of them seen once. What was sequenced was PBMCs. The receptors shown here come from a human donor in good health. Some clones in this sample may be carry-over from other donors' samples.

This sequence joins TRBV15 and TRBJ1-1; D unclear. Germline lookup yields CDR1 LNHNV and CDR2 YYDKDF (reference sequence). The germline V and J ends were trimmed by 2 bases and 2 bases, with 12 bases remaining between them. This CDR3 comprises 15 residues. The DNA for the CDR3 is TGTGCCACCAGCAGACATCGGGAGAGTAACACTGAAGCTTTCTTT. Encoded protein: CATSRHRESNTEAFF.

The CDR3 spells CAWSKGTGAEAFF. The CDR3 DNA reads as TGTGCCTGGAGTAAAGGGACAGGGGCTGAAGCTTTCTTT. This chain links TRBV30 with TRBJ1-1, with 10 bases lining up with TRBD1. The germline V gene encodes CDR1 GTSNPN and CDR2 SVGIG (reference sequence). V shed 2 bases, J shed 6 bases, and the junction held 3 bases outside the gene matches. The CDR3 is 13 residues long.

This chain joins TRBV19 and TRBJ2-1; 7 bases map to TRBD2. This CDR3 region has 14 residues. The V segment lost 5 bases and the J segment 9 bases; nucleotides outside the gene matches: 10. From germline, CDR1 is LNHDA and CDR2 SQIVND (reference sequence). The CDR3 nucleotides read TGTGCCAGTAGTGCCCGCGGGAGTATGGGTGAGCAGTTCTTC. This gives the protein CASSARGSMGEQFF. The full variable domain, completed using reference TRBV19 and TRBJ2-1, is DGGITQSPKYLFRKEGQNVTLSCEQNLNHDAMYWYRQDPGQGLRLIYYSQIVNDFQKGDIAEGYSVSREKKESFPLTVTSAQKNPTAFYLCASSARGSMGEQFFGPGTRLTVL.

The gene calls are TRBV2 and TRBJ2-5; D remains unclear. With 5 bases removed from V and 0 bases from J, the gap between germline ends came to 10 bases. The CDR3 runs 14 residues. Looked up from germline, CDR1 is SNHLY and CDR2 is FYNNEI. The CDR3 nucleotides are TGTGCCAGCAGTTATAACAGCTACCAAGAGACCCAGTACTTC. It yields the protein CASSYNSYQETQYF.

The chain recombines TRBV30 with TRBJ2-3; maybe TRBD2 (5 bases). Germline V gives CDR1 GTSNPN, CDR2 SVGIG (reference sequence). CDR3 length: 11 amino acids. V was cut by 5 bases and J by 7 bases, with 10 bases left in between. DNA of the CDR3: TGTGCCTGGGGGAGCGGAAATACGCAGTATTTT. Its protein product is CAWGSGNTQYF.

This clone showed up just once. The chain uses TRBV30 and TRBJ1-4; D gene ambiguous. V lost 1 base and J 8 bases, leaving 8 bases between the germline ends. CDR1 and CDR2 from the germline V gene are GTSNPN and SVGIG (reference sequence). The CDR3 length is 12 residues. This CDR3 is CAWSGGREKLFF. The CDR3 coding sequence is TGTGCCTGGAGTGGAGGGAGGGAAAAACTGTTTTTT.

This chain joins TRBV11-3 and TRBJ2-7, with D possibly matching TRBD1 (6 bases). The germline V gene has CDR1 SGHNT and CDR2 YENEEA. Trimming took 5 bases from V and 5 from J, leaving 13 bases between them. There are 13 residues in the CDR3. The CDR3 spells CASSKTGTHEQYF. CDR3 sequence (DNA): TGTGCCAGCAGCAAAACAGGGACCCACGAGCAGTACTTC.

V gene TRBV7-9 combines with J gene TRBJ1-6, with 8 nucleotides matching TRBD1. Germline V gene lookup returns CDR1 SEHNR and CDR2 FQNEAQ (reference sequence). The CDR3 loop spans 15 amino acids. J lost 10 bases, V lost 1 base, and 6 bases had no gene match. DNA of the CDR3: TGTGCCAGCAGCTTAGATCGGACAGGGTACTCACCCCTCCACTTT. This translates into CASSLDRTGYSPLHF.

This sequence joins TRBV25-1 and TRBJ1-2; tentatively, D is TRBD1 (6 bases). The CDR3 has 14 amino acids. Germline loops: CDR1 MGHDK, CDR2 SYGVNS. The germline V and J ends were trimmed by 7 bases and 3 bases, with 15 bases remaining between them. CDR3 in DNA: TGTGCCAGCAAGGGACACCTCGGGGACTATGGCTACACCTTC. It yields the protein CASKGHLGDYGYTF.

The CDR3 nucleotides are TGTGCCAGCAGTGAATTGACTCCTGGAGGGACTGAAGCTTTCTTT. This codes for CASSELTPGGTEAFF. The gene calls are TRBV6-1 and TRBJ1-1; no firm D call. The V and J ends lost 2 bases and 5 bases respectively, with 15 bases between them. The CDR3 is made up of 15 amino acids. Germline CDR1 is MNHNS and CDR2 is SASEGT.

This chain uses TRBV10-1 with TRBJ1-2, with 7 bases that match TRBD1. The CDR3 totals 14 residues. Germline CDR1 reads WNHNN; CDR2 reads SYGVQD (reference sequence). Trimming cost V 9 bases and J 0 bases; bases outside gene matches: 7. The chain's CDR3 is CARTGTATNYGYTF. In nucleotides, the CDR3 is TGCGCCAGAACCGGGACAGCCACTAACTATGGCTACACCTTC.